A single sample is the source of the 18 T cell receptor beta chains below, sequenced in a study of blood T cell repertoires in COVID-19. Method: immunoSEQ multiplex PCR; TCRdb's copy keeps in-frame clones and lacks some. The sample has about 430,000 clones, around nine tenths seen once; the top ten hold around 1.5%. Sequencing was carried out using PBMCs or T cells enriched from blood (not recorded which). The receptor source for this set is a young woman who had been exposed to COVID-19.

The table lists this clone with a count of one. The J gene is TRBJ1-3, the V gene TRBV27, with TRBD1 identical over 8 bases. Germline CDR1 is MNHEY and CDR2 is SMNVEV (reference sequence). CDR3 length: 15 amino acids. V lost 3 bases, J lost 3 bases, and 4 bases stayed unmatched. The CDR3 sequence is CASSFRGQRGNTIYF. The CDR3 bases are TGTGCCAGCAGTTTCAGGGGGCAGCGTGGAAACACCATATATTTT.

The CDR3 DNA reads as TGTGCCAGCAGGAGGACAGGGGGCGGAGAGGCTTTCTTT. This codes for CASRRTGGGEAFF. The chain combines TRBV28 with TRBJ1-1; 11 nucleotides match TRBD1. From germline, CDR1 is MDHEN and CDR2 SYDVKM. Unmatched junction bases numbered 8, after V lost 6 bases and J lost 11 bases. The CDR3 runs to 13 residues.

The chain employs TRBV10-3 and TRBJ1-3; D is unresolved. The CDR3 runs 15 residues. From germline, CDR1 is ENHRY and CDR2 SYGVKD. Trimming cost V 6 bases and J 0 bases, with 12 bases left between them. CDR3 DNA sequence: TGTGCCATCAGCGAGCAAGGGAGCTCTGGAAACACCATATATTTT. This translates into CAISEQGSSGNTIYF.

The chain carries TRBV28 and TRBJ1-5; 8 bases match TRBD1. V dropped 4 bases and J dropped 7; count of bases not matched to a gene: 9. The CDR3 extends over 15 amino acids. The germline V gene encodes CDR1 MDHEN and CDR2 SYDVKM. CDR3 bases: TGTGCCAGCAGTTCCCCGACAGGGGATTGGCAGCCCCAGCATTTT. It codes for CASSSPTGDWQPQHF.

This chain uses TRBV6-2 or TRBV6-3 with TRBJ2-7, with 13 bases aligning to TRBD2. Germline V gene data show CDR1 as MNHEY and CDR2 as SVGEGT. J lost 0 bases, V lost 2 bases, and 7 bases had no gene match. There are 18 residues in the CDR3. The CDR3 nucleotides read TGTGCCAGCAGTTACCCAACTAGCGGGAGGGCCCCCTCCTACGAGCAGTACTTC. Encoded protein: CASSYPTSGRAPSYEQYF.

This chain uses TRBV10-2 with TRBJ2-7; possibly TRBD2 for D (5 bases). The CDR3 consists of 12 residues. Between the trimmed V and J ends, which lost 8 bases and 2 bases, there was a span of 10 bases. Germline CDR1 WSHSY, CDR2 SAAADI. The CDR3 DNA reads TGCGCCAGCCGGGAAGGGACCTACGAGCAGTACTTC. Amino acid sequence: CASREGTYEQYF.

The V call is TRBV29-1, the J call TRBJ1-2; no firm D call. This CDR3 has 11 residues. Germline V lookup: CDR1 SQVTM, CDR2 ANQGSEA. V shed 2 bases and J shed 8 bases, with 9 bases lying between them. The CDR3 region is CSVEPTRGYTF. As DNA, the CDR3 is TGCAGCGTTGAACCCACTAGGGGCTACACCTTC.

The V call is TRBV2, the J call TRBJ2-7; 7 bases map to TRBD2. CDR1 is SNHLY and CDR2 is FYNNEI in the germline V gene. This CDR3 region has 15 residues. V gave up 5 bases and J gave up 4 bases; unmatched junction bases: 11. The CDR3 is CASSMERGPSYEQYF. CDR3 coding DNA: TGTGCCAGCAGTATGGAGCGGGGACCTTCATACGAGCAGTACTTC.

This rearrangement joins TRBV5-1 to TRBJ2-5; perhaps TRBD1 as D (5 bases). V was cut by 0 bases and J by 1 base, with 13 bases left in between. Germline V gene sequence: CDR1 SGHRS, CDR2 YFSETQ. CDR3 length equals 16 residues. CDR3 coding DNA: TGCGCCAGCAGCTTGGGGGGCGGAACAGCCCAAGAGACCCAGTACTTC. Translation: CASSLGGGTAQETQYF.

V and J are TRBV5-6 and TRBJ1-2; D is possibly TRBD1 (6 bases). V was pared by 0 bases and J by 7 bases, with 13 bases between. CDR1 is SGHDT, CDR2 YYEEEE, per germline. The CDR3 is made up of 14 amino acids. The CDR3 loop is CASSLVGALGGYTF. The CDR3 DNA follows: TGTGCCAGCAGCTTGGTGGGGGCCCTGGGTGGCTACACCTTC.

V is TRBV2 and J is TRBJ1-4; 7 nucleotides line up with TRBD1. The V and J ends lost 6 bases and 8 bases, in that order; junction bases with no gene match: 9. The germline CDR1 and CDR2 sequences are SNHLY and FYNNEI. The length of the CDR3 is 14 residues. The CDR3 spells CASRRGPGREKLFF. CDR3 DNA: TGTGCCAGCAGGAGGGGGCCCGGTCGGGAAAAACTGTTTTTT.

This clone was observed a single time. The chain combines TRBV4-2 with TRBJ2-3, with a weak D call TRBD2 (5 bases). Trimming removed 1 base at V and 6 bases at J, with 14 bases between. The CDR3 covers 15 residues. CDR1 LGHNA and CDR2 YNFKEQ come from the germline V gene. CDR3 loop: CASSQVGNVRDTQYF. CDR3 bases: TGTGCCAGCAGCCAAGTCGGGAATGTTAGGGATACGCAGTATTTT.

CDR3 nucleotides: TGTGCCAGCAGCCCCCGGACAGACGAGCAGTACTTC. Protein sequence: CASSPRTDEQYF. The chain links TRBV14 to TRBJ2-7; D is perhaps TRBD1 (6 bases). CDR3 length: 12 amino acids. Germline CDR1 reads SGHDN; CDR2 reads FVKESK. V lost 4 bases and J 5 bases, leaving 9 bases between the germline ends.

The chain couples TRBV30 to TRBJ1-5, with D tentatively TRBD1 (6 bases). V shed 5 bases and J shed 5 bases, with 13 bases lying between them. The CDR3 runs 13 residues. Looked up from germline, CDR1 is GTSNPN and CDR2 is SVGIG (reference sequence). CDR3 nucleotide sequence: TGTGCCTGGGGGGACATTGGGGATCAGCCCCAGCATTTT. Its protein is CAWGDIGDQPQHF. Filled out from reference TRBV30 and TRBJ1-5, the complete variable domain reads SQTIHQWPATLVQPVGSPLSLECTVEGTSNPNLYWYRQAAGRGLQLLFYSVGIGQISSEVPQNLSASRPQDRQFILSSKKLLLSDSGFYLCAWGDIGDQPQHFGDGTRLSIL.

The V and J genes are TRBV18 and TRBJ2-3; maybe TRBD2 (6 bases). The CDR3 is 16 amino acids. V was cut by 0 bases and J by 2 bases, with 12 bases left in between. The germline V gene has CDR1 KGHSH and CDR2 LQKENI. This chain's CDR3 is CASSPPHPSATDTQYF. The CDR3, as DNA: TGTGCCAGCTCACCACCGCATCCTAGCGCCACAGATACGCAGTATTTT.

V gene TRBV27 combines with J gene TRBJ2-3; 7 nucleotides agree with TRBD1. J was trimmed by 1 base and V by 2 bases; bases with no gene match: 3. The CDR3 sequence is 15 residues long. Germline V gene data show CDR1 as MNHEY and CDR2 as SMNVEV (reference sequence). The CDR3 loop reads CASSLAGGGTDTQYF. Here the CDR3 DNA reads TGTGCCAGCAGTTTAGCAGGGGGAGGCACAGATACGCAGTATTTT.

This chain joins TRBV28 and TRBJ2-1; D not resolved. Germline CDR1 and CDR2: MDHEN and SYDVKM. V dropped 5 bases and J dropped 7 bases, with 18 bases sitting between them. This CDR3 spans 15 amino acids. CDR3 nucleotide sequence: TGTGCCAGCAGTCCGACTCGTTCAGTATTTAATGAGCAGTTCTTC. This encodes CASSPTRSVFNEQFF.

The chain combines TRBV5-5 with TRBJ1-4, with TRBD1 as a possible D gene (5 bases). This CDR3 has 15 amino acids. V lost 2 bases and J 3 bases, leaving 11 bases between the germline ends. The V gene's germline CDR1 is SGHKS and CDR2 YYEKEE (reference sequence). CDR3 region: CASSFASGSNEKLFF. The CDR3 DNA follows: TGTGCCAGCAGCTTTGCATCAGGGTCTAATGAAAAACTGTTTTTT.